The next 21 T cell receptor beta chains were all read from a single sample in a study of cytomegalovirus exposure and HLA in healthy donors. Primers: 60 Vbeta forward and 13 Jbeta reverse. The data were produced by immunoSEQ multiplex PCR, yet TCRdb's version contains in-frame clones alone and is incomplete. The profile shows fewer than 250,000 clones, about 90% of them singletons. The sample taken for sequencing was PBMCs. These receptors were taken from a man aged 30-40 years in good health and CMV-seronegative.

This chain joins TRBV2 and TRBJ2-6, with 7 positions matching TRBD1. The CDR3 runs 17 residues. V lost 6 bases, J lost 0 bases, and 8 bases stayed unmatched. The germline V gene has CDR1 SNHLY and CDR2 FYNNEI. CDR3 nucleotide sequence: TGTGCCAGCAGCCATTTAACAGGGGTCTCTGGGGCCAACGTCCTGACTTTC. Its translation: CASSHLTGVSGANVLTF. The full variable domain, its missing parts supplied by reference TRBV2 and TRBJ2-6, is EPEVTQTPSHQVTQMGQEVILRCVPISNHLYFYWYRQILGQKVEFLVSFYNNEISEKSEIFDDQFSVERPDGSNFTLKIRSTKLEDSAMYFCASSHLTGVSGANVLTFGAGSRLTVL.

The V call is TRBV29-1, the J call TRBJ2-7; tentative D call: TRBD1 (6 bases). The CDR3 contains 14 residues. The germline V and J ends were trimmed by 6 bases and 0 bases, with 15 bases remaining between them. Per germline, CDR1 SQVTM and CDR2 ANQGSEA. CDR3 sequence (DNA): TGCAGCGTCACACCAGGGGAGCCCTCCTACGAGCAGTACTTC. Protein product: CSVTPGEPSYEQYF.

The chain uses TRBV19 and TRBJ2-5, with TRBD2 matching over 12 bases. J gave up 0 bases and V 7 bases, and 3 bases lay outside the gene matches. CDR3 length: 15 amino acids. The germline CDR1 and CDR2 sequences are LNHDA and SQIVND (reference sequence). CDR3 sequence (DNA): TGTGCCAGTACCCGACTAGCGGGGGACCAAGAGACCCAGTACTTC. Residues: CASTRLAGDQETQYF.

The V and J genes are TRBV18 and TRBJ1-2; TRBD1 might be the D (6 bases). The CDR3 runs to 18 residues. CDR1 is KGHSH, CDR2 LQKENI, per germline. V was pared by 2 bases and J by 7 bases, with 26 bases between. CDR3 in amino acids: CASSPRMLGQREVAGYTF. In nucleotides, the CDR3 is TGTGCCAGCTCACCAAGGATGCTTGGACAGCGGGAAGTGGCTGGCTACACCTTC. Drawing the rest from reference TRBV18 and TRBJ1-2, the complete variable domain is NAGVMQNPRHLVRRRGQEARLRCSPMKGHSHVYWYRQLPEEGLKFMVYLQKENIIDESGMPKERFSAEFPKEGPSILRIQQVVRGDSAAYFCASSPRMLGQREVAGYTFGSGTRLTVV.

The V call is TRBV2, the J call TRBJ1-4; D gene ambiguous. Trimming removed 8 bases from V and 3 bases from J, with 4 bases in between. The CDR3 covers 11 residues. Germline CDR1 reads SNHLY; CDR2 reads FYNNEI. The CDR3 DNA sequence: TGTGCCAGCCTCTCTAATGAAAAACTGTTTTTT. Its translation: CASLSNEKLFF.

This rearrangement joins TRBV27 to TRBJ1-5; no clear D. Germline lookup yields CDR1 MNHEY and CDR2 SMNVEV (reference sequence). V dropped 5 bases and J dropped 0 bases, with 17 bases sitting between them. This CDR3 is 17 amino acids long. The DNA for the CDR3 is TGTGCCAGCAGTCCCCTCGGCGGATTCAATAGCAATCAGCCCCAGCATTTT. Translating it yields CASSPLGGFNSNQPQHF.

The CDR3 sequence: CAFGLAGGIYNEQFF. The CDR3, as DNA: TGTGCCTTCGGACTAGCGGGAGGGATCTACAATGAGCAGTTCTTC. This chain links TRBV30 with TRBJ2-1, with 15 bases lining up with TRBD2. Losses at the gene ends were 7 bases for V and 3 bases for J; bases not matched to a gene: 4. CDR1 and CDR2 from the germline V gene are GTSNPN and SVGIG (reference sequence). This CDR3 is 15 amino acids long.

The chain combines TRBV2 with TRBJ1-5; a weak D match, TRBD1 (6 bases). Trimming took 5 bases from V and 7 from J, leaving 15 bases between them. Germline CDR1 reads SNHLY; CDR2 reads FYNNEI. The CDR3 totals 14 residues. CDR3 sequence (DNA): TGTGCCAGCAGTTTCGGGACACGGGTCCAGCCCCAGCATTTT. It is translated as CASSFGTRVQPQHF.

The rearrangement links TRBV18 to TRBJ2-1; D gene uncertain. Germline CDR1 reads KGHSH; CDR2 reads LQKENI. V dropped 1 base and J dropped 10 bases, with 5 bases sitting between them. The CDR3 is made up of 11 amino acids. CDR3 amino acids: CASSPLLEQFF. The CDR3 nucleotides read TGTGCCAGCTCACCACTCCTAGAGCAGTTCTTC.

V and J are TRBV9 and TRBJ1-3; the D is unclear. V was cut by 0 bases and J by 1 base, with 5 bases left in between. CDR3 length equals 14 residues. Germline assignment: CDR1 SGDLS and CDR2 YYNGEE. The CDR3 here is CASSVDSSGNTIYF. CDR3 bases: TGTGCCAGCAGCGTAGATTCTTCTGGAAACACCATATATTTT.

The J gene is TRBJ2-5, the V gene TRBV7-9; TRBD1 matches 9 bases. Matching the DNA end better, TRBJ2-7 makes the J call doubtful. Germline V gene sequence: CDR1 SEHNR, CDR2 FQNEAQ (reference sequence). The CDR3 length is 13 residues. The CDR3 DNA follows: TGTGCCAGCTCCGGGACAGGGCCCAACGAGCAGTACTTC. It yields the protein CASSGTGPNEQYF.

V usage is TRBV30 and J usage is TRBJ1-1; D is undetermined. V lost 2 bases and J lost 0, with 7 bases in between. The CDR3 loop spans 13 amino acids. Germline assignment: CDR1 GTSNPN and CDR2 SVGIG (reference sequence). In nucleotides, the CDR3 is TGTGCCTGGAGTTCCACTATGAACACTGAAGCTTTCTTT. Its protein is CAWSSTMNTEAFF.

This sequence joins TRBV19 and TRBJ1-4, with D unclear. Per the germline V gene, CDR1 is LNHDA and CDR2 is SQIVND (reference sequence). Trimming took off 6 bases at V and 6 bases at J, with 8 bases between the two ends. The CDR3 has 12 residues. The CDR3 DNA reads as TGTGCCAGTAGAGGTGCGGATGAAAAACTGTTTTTT. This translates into CASRGADEKLFF.

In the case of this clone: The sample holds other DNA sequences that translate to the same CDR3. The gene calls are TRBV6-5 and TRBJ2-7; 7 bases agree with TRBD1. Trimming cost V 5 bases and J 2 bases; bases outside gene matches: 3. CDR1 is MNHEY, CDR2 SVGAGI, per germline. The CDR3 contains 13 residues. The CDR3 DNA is TGTGCCAGCAGTCGGGACAGAACCTACGAGCAGTACTTC. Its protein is CASSRDRTYEQYF.

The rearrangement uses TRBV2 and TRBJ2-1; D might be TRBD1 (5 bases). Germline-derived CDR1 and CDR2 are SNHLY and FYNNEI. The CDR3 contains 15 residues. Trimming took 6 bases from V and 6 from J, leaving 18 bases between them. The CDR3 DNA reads TGTGCCAGCAGGACTCACGCGACAGAAGGCAATGAGCAGTTCTTC. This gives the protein CASRTHATEGNEQFF.

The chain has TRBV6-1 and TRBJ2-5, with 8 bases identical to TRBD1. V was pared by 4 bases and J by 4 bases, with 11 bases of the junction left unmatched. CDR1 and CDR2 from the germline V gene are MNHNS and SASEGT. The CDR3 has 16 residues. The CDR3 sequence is CASSAAWDRPGETQYF. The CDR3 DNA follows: TGTGCCAGCAGTGCGGCTTGGGACAGGCCAGGAGAGACCCAGTACTTC.

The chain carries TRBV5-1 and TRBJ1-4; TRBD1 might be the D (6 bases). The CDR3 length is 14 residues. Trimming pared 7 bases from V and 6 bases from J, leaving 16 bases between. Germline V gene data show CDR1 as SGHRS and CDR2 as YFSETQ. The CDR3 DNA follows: TGCGCCAGCCGGGTTGGATCAGGGGATGAAAAACTGTTTTTT. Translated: CASRVGSGDEKLFF.

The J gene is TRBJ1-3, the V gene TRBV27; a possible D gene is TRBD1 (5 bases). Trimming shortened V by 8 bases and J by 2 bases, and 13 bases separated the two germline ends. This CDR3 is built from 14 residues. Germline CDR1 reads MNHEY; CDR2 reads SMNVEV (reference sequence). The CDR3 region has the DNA TGTGCCAGCGGCCTAAGGGGTACTGGAAACACCATATATTTT. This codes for CASGLRGTGNTIYF.

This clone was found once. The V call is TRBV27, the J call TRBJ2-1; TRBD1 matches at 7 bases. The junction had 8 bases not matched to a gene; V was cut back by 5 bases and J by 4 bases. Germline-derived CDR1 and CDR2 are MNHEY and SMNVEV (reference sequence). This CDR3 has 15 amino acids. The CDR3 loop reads CASSKGDSKYNEQFF. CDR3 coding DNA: TGTGCCAGCAGTAAAGGGGACAGTAAGTACAATGAGCAGTTCTTC.

CDR3 residues: CASRYPGQGNTEAFF. CDR3 DNA: TGTGCCAGTAGGTATCCGGGACAGGGGAACACTGAAGCTTTCTTT. The chain combines TRBV19 with TRBJ1-1, with 9 bases lining up with TRBD1. Trimming cost V 6 bases and J 1 base; bases outside gene matches: 6. Germline V gene data show CDR1 as LNHDA and CDR2 as SQIVND (reference sequence). The CDR3 has 15 residues.

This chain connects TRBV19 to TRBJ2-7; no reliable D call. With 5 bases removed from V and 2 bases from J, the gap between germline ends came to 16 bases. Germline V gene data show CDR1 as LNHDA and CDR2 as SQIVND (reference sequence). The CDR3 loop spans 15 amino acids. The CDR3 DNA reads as TGTGCCAGTAGTGTTTCCCCCGGGTTCGCCTACGAGCAGTACTTC. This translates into CASSVSPGFAYEQYF.